These 20 T cell receptor beta chains share one sample of origin, sequenced in a study of memory CD4+ T cells and cytomegalovirus serostatus. Using immunoSEQ multiplex PCR, the repertoire was profiled, and TCRdb retains in-frame clones only, with some absent. The sample holds tens of thousands of clones, 79% seen once. The sort gate was single viable CD3+CD4+CD8-CD45RO+ cells for memory CD4+ T cells. The source material was memory CD4+ T cells from blood. Receptors originate from an adult in good health and CMV-seronegative.

V and J are TRBV11-3 and TRBJ1-2; TRBD1 aligns across 8 bases. With 4 bases clipped from V and 3 bases from J, the junction kept 10 bases outside the gene matches. The germline V gene encodes CDR1 SGHNT and CDR2 YENEEA. The CDR3 is 16 residues long. DNA of the CDR3: TGTGCCAGCAGCTCCGGACAGGGCGGAATTGACTATGGCTACACCTTC. This gives the protein CASSSGQGGIDYGYTF.

A word on this clone: Germline and junction disagree at one end, which may indicate a read error. This chain links TRBV7-7 with TRBJ2-3; perhaps D is TRBD1 or TRBD2 (5 bases each). The CDR3 has 13 amino acids. Germline CDR1 is SSHAT and CDR2 is FNYEAQ (reference sequence). CDR3 sequence: CASSLSGGDTQYF. The CDR3 coding sequence is TGTGCTAGCAGCTTATCTGGGGGAGATACGCAGTATTTT.

The gene calls are TRBV2 and TRBJ1-2; TRBD1 might be the D (5 bases). The germline V gene has CDR1 SNHLY and CDR2 FYNNEI. Trimming removed 4 bases from V and 8 bases from J, with 17 bases in between. CDR3 length: 14 residues. CDR3 in amino acids: CASSVDSESMGYTF. The CDR3 DNA is TGTGCCAGCAGTGTCGACAGTGAATCAATGGGCTACACCTTC.

The rearrangement links TRBV6-1 to TRBJ1-1; the D gene is possibly TRBD1 (5 bases). Trimming left V 10 bases short and J 6 bases short, with 21 bases between. Germline V gene sequence: CDR1 MNHNS, CDR2 SASEGT. The CDR3 is 14 residues long. The CDR3 sequence is CATKYDGRGAEAFF. In DNA, the CDR3 is TGTGCCACCAAATACGATGGCCGGGGCGCTGAAGCTTTCTTT.

The genes are TRBV2 and TRBJ1-1; 12 bases align to TRBD1. Trimming took 5 bases from V and 7 from J; bases not matched to a gene: 11. Germline V gene lookup returns CDR1 SNHLY and CDR2 FYNNEI. The length of the CDR3 is 16 residues. The CDR3 protein is CASSIPGTGGGGEAFF. CDR3 in DNA: TGTGCCAGCAGTATACCCGGGACAGGGGGCGGGGGTGAAGCTTTCTTT.

This clone was detected a few times. The CDR3 loop reads CASSPAGGNNQPQHF. The CDR3 nucleotides are TGTGCCAGCAGCCCAGCGGGGGGCAACAATCAGCCCCAGCATTTT. This sequence joins TRBV4-2 and TRBJ1-5, with D perhaps matching TRBD1 (6 bases). Looked up from germline, CDR1 is LGHNA and CDR2 is YNFKEQ. The CDR3 length is 15 residues. V was trimmed by 4 bases and J by 3 bases, leaving 13 bases between them.

V usage is TRBV29-1 and J usage is TRBJ1-2; no clear D. This CDR3 has 12 amino acids. Trimming took 4 bases from V and 2 from J, leaving 8 bases between them. CDR1 is SQVTM and CDR2 is ANQGSEA in the germline V gene. The CDR3 DNA is TGCAGCGTTGTTGGATCCAACTATGGCTACACCTTC. Residues: CSVVGSNYGYTF.

The chain joins TRBV18 to TRBJ2-1, with a possible D match to TRBD2 (6 bases). Germline CDR1 is KGHSH and CDR2 is LQKENI. Trimming stripped 3 bases from V and 7 bases from J, with 13 bases between. The CDR3 is made up of 14 amino acids. The CDR3 loop is CASSPQGGENEQFF. CDR3 DNA: TGTGCCAGCTCACCCCAAGGCGGGGAAAATGAGCAGTTCTTC.

The V call is TRBV11-1, the J call TRBJ2-5, with D possibly TRBD2 on 5 matching bases. The CDR3 covers 15 residues. The V gene's germline CDR1 is SGHAT and CDR2 FQDESV (reference sequence). Between the trimmed V and J ends, which lost 3 bases and 1 base, there was a span of 12 bases. The CDR3, as DNA: TGTGCCAGCAGCTTGGGAGCCGACTTCCAAGAGACCCAGTACTTC. Translation: CASSLGADFQETQYF.

The rearrangement uses TRBV27 and TRBJ2-1; 8 bases map to TRBD2. Germline lookup yields CDR1 MNHEY and CDR2 SMNVEV (reference sequence). The J segment lost 4 bases and the V segment lost 3 bases, leaving 14 bases of the junction unmatched. CDR3 length: 18 residues. CDR3 loop: CASSLGLAGGLRYNEQFF. In nucleotides, the CDR3 is TGTGCCAGCAGTTTGGGTCTGGCGGGAGGTTTGCGTTACAATGAGCAGTTCTTC.

This rearrangement joins TRBV11-2 to TRBJ1-2, with 7 bases fitting TRBD1. V shed 1 base, J shed 8 bases, and the junction held 10 bases outside the gene matches. CDR3 length: 15 residues. In germline, CDR1 is SGHAT, CDR2 FQNNGV. CDR3 amino acids: CASSLVKGAYRGYTF. The CDR3 nucleotides read TGTGCCAGCAGCTTAGTGAAGGGGGCTTATCGGGGCTACACCTTC.

With respect to this clone: Sequence at one end of the junction differs from germline and may be a read error. The genes are TRBV6-6 and TRBJ2-1; TRBD2 agrees at 11 bases. The V gene's germline CDR1 is MNHNY and CDR2 SVGAGI (reference sequence). The CDR3 has 15 residues. CDR3 nucleotides: TGTGCCAGCACTTACACCCTAGCGGGAGGATCTGAGCAGTTCTTC. As protein: CASTYTLAGGSEQFF.

J is TRBJ2-5 and V is TRBV30, with D maybe TRBD2 (6 bases). The J call may be faulty, since TRBJ2-7 better matches the DNA end. The CDR3 extends over 12 amino acids. Germline-derived CDR1 and CDR2 are GTSNPN and SVGIG (reference sequence). The CDR3, as DNA: TGTGCCTGGAGTGCCGGGAGAGGCGAGCAGTACTTC. As protein: CAWSAGRGEQYF.

J is TRBJ2-3 and V is TRBV10-3; D call uncertain. The CDR3 runs to 15 residues. Germline CDR1 is ENHRY and CDR2 is SYGVKD. V gave up 2 bases and J gave up 6 bases, with 15 bases separating them. CDR3 bases: TGTGCCATCAGTGAGATGGGCGAGGCCCGCGATACGCAGTATTTT. This gives the protein CAISEMGEARDTQYF.

The V call is TRBV18, the J call TRBJ1-1; D ambiguous. The germline V and J ends were trimmed by 4 bases and 5 bases, with 26 bases remaining between them. The germline gives CDR1 KGHSH, CDR2 LQKENI. This CDR3 has 18 residues. CDR3 in amino acids: CASSRESRWAQRSTEAFF. The CDR3 bases are TGTGCCAGCTCACGTGAGTCTAGGTGGGCCCAACGAAGTACTGAAGCTTTCTTT.

The chain carries TRBV5-1 and TRBJ2-5; D remains ambiguous. V shed 4 bases and J shed 1 base, with 5 bases lying between them. CDR1 and CDR2 (germline): SGHRS, YFSETQ. The CDR3 consists of 12 residues. CDR3 protein: CASSPGQETQYF. The CDR3 DNA sequence: TGCGCCAGCAGCCCCGGCCAAGAGACCCAGTACTTC.

This clone was recorded a few times. V is TRBV27 and J is TRBJ2-7; 14 bases line up with TRBD2. The CDR3 totals 20 residues. CDR1 is MNHEY, CDR2 SMNVEV, per germline (reference sequence). Trimming removed 6 bases from V and 6 bases from J; junction bases left unmatched: 22. In DNA form, the CDR3 reads TGTGCCAGCAGAAGAGAGACCGGGACTAGCGGGAGTAAGGGCCGGGGCGAGCAGTACTTC. This encodes CASRRETGTSGSKGRGEQYF.

The V gene is TRBV20-1, the J gene TRBJ1-1; possible D gene TRBD1, 5 bases. From germline, CDR1 is DFQATT and CDR2 SNEGSKA (reference sequence). The CDR3 spans 11 residues. V lost 7 bases to trimming and J lost 2 bases, with 8 bases between them. CDR3 loop: CSVDRNTEAFF. The CDR3 nucleotides read TGCAGTGTTGACAGAAACACTGAAGCTTTCTTT.

This clone was counted only a few times. The chain joins TRBV2 to TRBJ2-1; 7 bases are a match to TRBD1. The CDR3 length is 14 residues. Germline CDR1 reads SNHLY; CDR2 reads FYNNEI. V shed 6 bases, J shed 6 bases, and the junction held 8 bases outside the gene matches. CDR3 DNA: TGTGCCAGCAGCGCCTACTCAGGGGGCAATGAGCAGTTCTTC. The encoded protein is CASSAYSGGNEQFF.

This clone was seen a handful of times. The chain uses TRBV4-2 and TRBJ2-7; unclear D gene. Trimming left V 4 bases short and J 3 bases short, with 16 bases between. From germline, CDR1 is LGHNA and CDR2 YNFKEQ. The CDR3 is 15 residues long. Here the CDR3 reads CASSPDRPLFYEQYF. The CDR3 DNA reads TGTGCCAGCAGCCCCGACCGGCCGCTTTTCTACGAGCAGTACTTC.